Listed below are T cell receptor beta chains from one sample, sequenced in a study of shared clonotypes between healthy human individuals. Using immunoSEQ multiplex PCR, the repertoire was profiled, and TCRdb retains in-frame clones only, with some absent. Among 2 million to 2.5 million clones listed, roughly 94% were seen once. Specimen: naive CD4+ T cells sorted from blood. These receptors were obtained from a man aged 18 to 35 in good health. CDR3s include the opening cysteine and the closing phenylalanine or tryptophan. Fields, in order: clone size, V gene, D gene, J gene, CDR3 protein, CDR3 DNA. D genes are given only for firm matches. Clone size is given for some rows only: seen once, a few or many times, or a class if the clone is expanded.

size: -; V: TRBV9; D: -; J: TRBJ2-1; CDR3: CASSSWGISYNEQFF; DNA: TGTGCCAGCAGCAGTTGGGGGATTTCCTACAATGAGCAGTTCTTC
size: -; V: TRBV6-6; D: TRBD1; J: TRBJ2-7; CDR3: CASRSGQAMSSYEQYF; DNA: TGTGCCAGCAGATCTGGACAGGCTATGAGCTCCTACGAGCAGTACTTC
size: once; V: TRBV7-2; D: -; J: TRBJ2-2; CDR3: CASPYNLGTSTGELFF; DNA: TGTGCCAGCCCTTACAACCTGGGGACCTCCACCGGGGAGCTGTTTTTT
size: -; V: TRBV7-9; D: -; J: TRBJ2-7; CDR3: CASSSDSHEQYF; DNA: TGTGCCAGCAGCAGCGACAGCCACGAGCAGTACTTC
size: -; V: TRBV28; D: -; J: TRBJ1-2; CDR3: CASTAGDPVVNYGYTF; DNA: TGTGCCAGCACGGCCGGGGATCCCGTAGTCAACTATGGCTACACCTTC
size: -; V: TRBV6-6; D: -; J: TRBJ2-7; CDR3: CASSRDSITYEQYF; DNA: TGTGCCAGCAGCAGGGACTCGATCACCTACGAGCAGTACTTC
size: -; V: TRBV27; D: -; J: TRBJ2-1; CDR3: CASSLGLDSYNEQFF; DNA: TGTGCCAGCAGTTTGGGGCTTGACTCCTACAATGAGCAGTTCTTC
size: -; V: TRBV5-1; D: -; J: TRBJ2-5; CDR3: CASSPSDRFTQETQYF; DNA: TGCGCCAGCAGCCCCTCAGACAGGTTTACGCAAGAGACCCAGTACTTC
size: -; V: TRBV5-4; D: -; J: TRBJ1-6; CDR3: CASSRDGNSPLHF; DNA: TGTGCCAGCAGCCGGGACGGCAATTCACCCCTCCACTTT
size: -; V: TRBV30; D: -; J: TRBJ1-1; CDR3: CAWSVGGAGNTEAFF; DNA: TGTGCCTGGAGTGTTGGGGGGGCAGGTAACACTGAAGCTTTCTTT
size: -; V: TRBV30; D: -; J: TRBJ1-5; CDR3: CAWGSEVSGPQHF; DNA: TGTGCCTGGGGGAGTGAGGTTTCTGGACCCCAGCATTTT
size: -; V: TRBV5-1; D: TRBD1; J: TRBJ2-1; CDR3: CASSWDRGQNEQFF; DNA: TGCGCCAGCAGCTGGGACAGGGGGCAAAATGAGCAGTTCTTC
size: -; V: TRBV2; D: -; J: TRBJ2-7; CDR3: CASSEAISTIWILEQYF; DNA: TGTGCCAGCAGTGAAGCGATATCCACTATTTGGATTCTCGAGCAGTACTTC
size: -; V: TRBV7-9; D: -; J: TRBJ1-2; CDR3: CASSQQTNYGYTF; DNA: TGTGCCAGCAGCCAGCAAACAAACTATGGCTACACCTTC
size: -; V: TRBV30; D: -; J: TRBJ2-1; CDR3: CAWSATASYNEQFF; DNA: TGTGCCTGGAGCGCGACCGCCTCCTACAATGAGCAGTTCTTC
size: -; V: TRBV28; D: -; J: TRBJ1-4; CDR3: CASSFWDATNEKLFF; DNA: TGTGCCAGCAGTTTCTGGGATGCAACTAATGAAAAACTGTTTTTT
size: -; V: TRBV25-1; D: -; J: TRBJ2-7; CDR3: CASSEVGYQPGIHGQYF; DNA: TGTGCCAGCAGTGAAGTGGGTTACCAGCCAGGTATTCACGGGCAGTACTTC
size: -; V: TRBV5-1; D: -; J: TRBJ1-1; CDR3: CASSLASGWDTEAFF; DNA: TGCGCCAGCAGCTTAGCCTCAGGGTGGGACACTGAAGCTTTCTTT
size: -; V: TRBV7-9; D: TRBD1; J: TRBJ1-2; CDR3: CASSSRDRANYGYTF; DNA: TGTGCCAGCAGCTCCCGGGACAGGGCCAACTATGGCTACACCTTC
size: -; V: TRBV13; D: -; J: TRBJ2-7; CDR3: CASSLERGPYEQYF; DNA: TGTGCCAGCAGCTTAGAGAGGGGCCCCTACGAGCAGTACTTC
size: once; V: TRBV10-1; D: TRBD1; J: TRBJ2-7; CDR3: CASSEGYLGTGGVEQYF; DNA: TGCGCCAGCAGTGAGGGGTACCTCGGGACAGGGGGCGTTGAGCAGTACTTC
size: -; V: TRBV27; D: -; J: TRBJ1-6; CDR3: CASSRGTFDNSPLHF; DNA: TGTGCCAGCAGCAGGGGCACGTTTGATAATTCACCCCTCCACTTT
size: -; V: TRBV5-1; D: TRBD2; J: TRBJ2-3; CDR3: CASSLGTSGRNTDTQYF; DNA: TGCGCCAGCAGCTTGGGGACTAGCGGACGCAACACAGATACGCAGTATTTT
size: -; V: TRBV5-4; D: -; J: TRBJ1-4; CDR3: CASSLRVKGDEKLFF; DNA: TGTGCCAGCAGCTTGAGGGTTAAGGGTGATGAAAAACTGTTTTTT
size: -; V: TRBV6-4; D: -; J: TRBJ1-1; CDR3: CASSTPVQGKEKAFF; DNA: TGTGCCAGCAGTACTCCCGTACAGGGTAAGGAGAAAGCTTTCTTT
size: -; V: TRBV27; D: -; J: TRBJ2-7; CDR3: CASSYSDSSYEQYF; DNA: TGTGCCAGCAGTTACTCGGACAGTTCCTACGAGCAGTACTTC
size: once; V: TRBV7-2; D: TRBD1; J: TRBJ1-5; CDR3: CASSPRQGGQPQHF; DNA: TGTGCCAGCAGCCCTAGACAGGGTGGGCAGCCCCAGCATTTT
size: -; V: TRBV18; D: TRBD1; J: TRBJ1-2; CDR3: CASSPPGTGHGYTF; DNA: TGTGCCAGCTCACCCCCCGGGACAGGCCACGGCTACACCTTC
size: -; V: TRBV6-5; D: -; J: TRBJ2-7; CDR3: CASSYLPSSYEQYF; DNA: TGTGCCAGCAGTTACTTACCCAGCTCCTACGAGCAGTACTTC
size: -; V: TRBV19; D: TRBD1; J: TRBJ2-7; CDR3: CASSIRTGIYEQYF; DNA: TGTGCCAGTAGTATACGGACAGGGATCTACGAGCAGTACTTC
size: once; V: TRBV5-4; D: TRBD2; J: TRBJ2-1; CDR3: CASSPSGASTYNEQFF; DNA: TGTGCCAGCAGCCCTAGCGGGGCTAGCACATACAATGAGCAGTTCTTC
size: -; V: TRBV6-5; D: -; J: TRBJ2-7; CDR3: CASSYFPGEYEQYF; DNA: TGTGCCAGCAGTTACTTCCCGGGGGAGTACGAGCAGTACTTC
size: -; V: TRBV28; D: TRBD1; J: TRBJ1-2; CDR3: CASRMGTGGAFGYTF; DNA: TGTGCCAGCAGGATGGGGACAGGGGGCGCGTTTGGCTACACCTTC
size: -; V: TRBV6-5; D: -; J: TRBJ1-3; CDR3: CASSSSDSGNTIYF; DNA: TGTGCCAGCAGTTCGAGCGACTCTGGAAACACCATATATTTT
size: -; V: TRBV6-5; D: -; J: TRBJ2-5; CDR3: CASSYLQGTETQYF; DNA: TGTGCCAGCAGTTACCTGCAGGGTACCGAGACCCAGTACTTC
size: -; V: TRBV6-5; D: -; J: TRBJ1-2; CDR3: CASTPGIGGYTF; DNA: TGTGCCAGCACCCCAGGGATAGGTGGCTACACCTTC
size: -; V: TRBV11-3; D: -; J: TRBJ2-7; CDR3: CASSSAGAHEQYF; DNA: TGTGCCAGCAGCTCGGCAGGGGCCCACGAGCAGTACTTC
size: -; V: TRBV18; D: TRBD2; J: TRBJ2-3; CDR3: CASSLAGERDTQYF; DNA: TGTGCCAGCTCACTAGCGGGAGAAAGGGATACGCAGTATTTT
size: -; V: TRBV28; D: -; J: TRBJ2-2; CDR3: CASSGTTNTGELFF; DNA: TGTGCCAGTTCCGGGACAACGAACACCGGGGAGCTGTTTTTT
size: -; V: TRBV5-4; D: TRBD1; J: TRBJ1-4; CDR3: CASSLATGNNEKLFF; DNA: TGTGCCAGCAGCTTGGCGACAGGGAATAATGAAAAACTGTTTTTT
size: -; V: TRBV19; D: TRBD2; J: TRBJ2-7; CDR3: CASSGRENIYEQYF; DNA: TGTGCCAGTAGTGGGCGGGAGAATATATACGAGCAGTACTTC
size: -; V: TRBV10-3; D: -; J: TRBJ2-2; CDR3: CAISEKAGGELFF; DNA: TGTGCCATCAGTGAAAAAGCGGGCGGGGAGCTGTTTTTT
size: -; V: TRBV10-3; D: -; J: TRBJ2-1; CDR3: CAISDQDAEQFF; DNA: TGTGCCATCAGTGACCAAGATGCTGAGCAGTTCTTC
size: -; V: TRBV7-2; D: TRBD1; J: TRBJ2-7; CDR3: CASSPGQATWYEQYF; DNA: TGTGCCAGCAGCCCAGGACAGGCGACTTGGTACGAGCAGTACTTC
size: -; V: TRBV5-4; D: TRBD1; J: TRBJ2-1; CDR3: CASRGAGQGANNEQFF; DNA: TGTGCCAGCCGGGGCGCCGGACAGGGGGCTAACAATGAGCAGTTCTTC
size: -; V: TRBV6-4; D: -; J: TRBJ2-2; CDR3: CASSAGPNTGELFF; DNA: TGTGCCAGCAGTGCGGGACCGAACACCGGGGAGCTGTTTTTT